This T cell receptor (beta chain) was documented in a study of T cells in Graves' hyperthyroidism and ophthalmopathy. At the level of the study: Peripheral blood was obtained at initial diagnosis, preceding any treatment.

Amplification targeted TCR beta CDR3 regions from RNA transcripts. The HTBI primer set was used in a first-round RT-PCR of the TCR CDR3. TCRdb processed the multiplex PCR reads anew with MiXCR; each CDR3 protein has one entry. The top ten clones hold 34% of a sample with about 640,000 distinct CDR3 sequences, less than 25% of them seen once. This clonotype was seen repeatedly, ten times or more. The CDR3 consists of 15 residues. Germline V gives CDR1 SGHRS, CDR2 YFSETQ. V lost 4 bases, J lost 1 base, and 8 bases stayed unmatched. This sequence was found in a man aged 30 to 39 with Graves' ophthalmopathy. The chain uses TRBV5-1 and TRBJ2-7; 7 nucleotides align to TRBD2. Source material: blood. CDR3 residues: CASSRLAGESYEQYF. The CDR3 nucleotides read TGCGCCAGCAGCCGTCTCGCGGGAGAGTCCTACGAGCAGTACTTC.